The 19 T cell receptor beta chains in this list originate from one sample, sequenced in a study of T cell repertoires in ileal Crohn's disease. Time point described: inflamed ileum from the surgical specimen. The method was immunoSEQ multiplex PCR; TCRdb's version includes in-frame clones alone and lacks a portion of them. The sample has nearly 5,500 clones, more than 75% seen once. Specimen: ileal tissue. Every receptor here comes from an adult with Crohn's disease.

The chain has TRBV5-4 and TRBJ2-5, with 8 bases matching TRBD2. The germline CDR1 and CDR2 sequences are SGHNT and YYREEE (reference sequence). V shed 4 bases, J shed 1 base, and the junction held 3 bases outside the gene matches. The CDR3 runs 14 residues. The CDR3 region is CASSPGTSQETQYF. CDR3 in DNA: TGTGCCAGCAGCCCCGGGACTAGCCAAGAGACCCAGTACTTC. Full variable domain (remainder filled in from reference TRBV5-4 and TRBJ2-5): ETGVTQSPTHLIKTRGQQVTLRCSSQSGHNTVSWYQQALGQGPQFIFQYYREEENGRGNFPPRFSGLQFPNYSSELNVNALELDDSALYLCASSPGTSQETQYFGPGTRLLVL.

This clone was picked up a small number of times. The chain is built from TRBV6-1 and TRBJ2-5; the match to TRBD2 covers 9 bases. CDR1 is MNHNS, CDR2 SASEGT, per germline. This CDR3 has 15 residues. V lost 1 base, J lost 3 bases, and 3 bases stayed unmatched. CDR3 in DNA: TGTGCCAGCAGTGAAGAGATAGCGGGAGAAGAGACCCAGTACTTC. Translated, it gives CASSEEIAGEETQYF.

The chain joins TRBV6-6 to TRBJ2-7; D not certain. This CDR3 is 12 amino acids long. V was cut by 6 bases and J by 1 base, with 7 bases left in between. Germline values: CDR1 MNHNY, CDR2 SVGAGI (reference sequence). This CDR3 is CASSKSSYEQYF. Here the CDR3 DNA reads TGTGCCAGCAGCAAATCTTCCTACGAGCAGTACTTC.

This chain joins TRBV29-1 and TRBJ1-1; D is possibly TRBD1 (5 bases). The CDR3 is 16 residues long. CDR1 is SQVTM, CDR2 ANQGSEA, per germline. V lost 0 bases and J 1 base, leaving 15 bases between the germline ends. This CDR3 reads CSVEDNRGGRNTEAFF. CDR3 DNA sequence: TGCAGCGTTGAAGATAATAGGGGAGGTAGGAACACTGAAGCTTTCTTT.

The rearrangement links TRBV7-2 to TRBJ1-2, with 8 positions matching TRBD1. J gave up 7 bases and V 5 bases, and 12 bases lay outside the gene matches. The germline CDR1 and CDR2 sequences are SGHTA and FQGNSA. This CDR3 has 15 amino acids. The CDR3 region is CASSRTGLGFGGYTF. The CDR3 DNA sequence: TGTGCCAGCAGCCGGACAGGGTTGGGTTTTGGTGGCTACACCTTC.

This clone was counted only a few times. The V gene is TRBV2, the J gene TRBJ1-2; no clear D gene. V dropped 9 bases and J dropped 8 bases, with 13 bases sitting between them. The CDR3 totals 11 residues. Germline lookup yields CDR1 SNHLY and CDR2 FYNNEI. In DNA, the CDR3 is TGTGCCAGAGGTTCGCCGAGGGGCTACACCTTC. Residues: CARGSPRGYTF.

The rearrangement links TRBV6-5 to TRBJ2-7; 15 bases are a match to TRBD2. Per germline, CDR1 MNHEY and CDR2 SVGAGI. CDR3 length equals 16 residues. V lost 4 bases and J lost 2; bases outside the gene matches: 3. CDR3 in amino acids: CASSSGLAGGAYEQYF. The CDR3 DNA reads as TGTGCCAGCAGTTCCGGACTAGCGGGAGGGGCCTACGAGCAGTACTTC.

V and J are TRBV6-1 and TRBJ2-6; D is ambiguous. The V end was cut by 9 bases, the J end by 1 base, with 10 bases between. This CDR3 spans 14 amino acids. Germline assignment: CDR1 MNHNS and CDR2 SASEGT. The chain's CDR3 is CASDQRSGANVLTF. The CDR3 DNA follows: TGTGCCAGTGACCAAAGATCTGGGGCCAACGTCCTGACTTTC.

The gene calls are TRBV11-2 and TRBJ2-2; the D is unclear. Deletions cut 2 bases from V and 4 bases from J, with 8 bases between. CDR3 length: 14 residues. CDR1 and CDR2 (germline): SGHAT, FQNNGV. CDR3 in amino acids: CASSLTRSTGELFF. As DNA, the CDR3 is TGTGCCAGCAGCTTAACACGGAGCACCGGGGAGCTGTTTTTT.

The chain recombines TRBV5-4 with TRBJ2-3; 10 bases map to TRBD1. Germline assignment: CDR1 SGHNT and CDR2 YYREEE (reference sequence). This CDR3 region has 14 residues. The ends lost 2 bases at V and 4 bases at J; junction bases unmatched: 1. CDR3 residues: CASSFGQGADTQYF. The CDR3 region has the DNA TGTGCCAGCAGCTTCGGACAGGGGGCAGATACGCAGTATTTT.

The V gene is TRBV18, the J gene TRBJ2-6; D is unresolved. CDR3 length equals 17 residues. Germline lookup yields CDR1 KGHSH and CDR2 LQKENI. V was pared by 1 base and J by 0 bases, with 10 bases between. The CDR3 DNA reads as TGTGCCAGCTCACCACGTCCCCAGAGCTCTGGGGCCAACGTCCTGACTTTC. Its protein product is CASSPRPQSSGANVLTF.

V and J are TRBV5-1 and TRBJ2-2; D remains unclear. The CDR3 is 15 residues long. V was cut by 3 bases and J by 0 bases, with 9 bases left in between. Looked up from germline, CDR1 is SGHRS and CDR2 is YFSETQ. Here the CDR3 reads CASSSWMANTGELFF. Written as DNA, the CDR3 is TGCGCCAGCAGCTCCTGGATGGCGAACACCGGGGAGCTGTTTTTT. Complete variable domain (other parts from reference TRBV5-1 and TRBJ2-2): KAGVTQTPRYLIKTRGQQVTLSCSPISGHRSVSWYQQTPGQGLQFLFEYFSETQRNKGNFPGRFSGRQFSNSRSEMNVSTLELGDSALYLCASSSWMANTGELFFGEGSRLTVL.

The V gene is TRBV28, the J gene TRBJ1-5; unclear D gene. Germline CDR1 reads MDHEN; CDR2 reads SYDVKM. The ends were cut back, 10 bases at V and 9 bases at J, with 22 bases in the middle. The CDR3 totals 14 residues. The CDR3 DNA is TGTGCCACCTCCGACTTAACCGCTGAAAGGCCCCAGCATTTT. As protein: CATSDLTAERPQHF. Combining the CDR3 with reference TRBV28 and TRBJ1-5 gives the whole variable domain DVKVTQSSRYLVKRTGEKVFLECVQDMDHENMFWYRQDPGLGLRLIYFSYDVKMKEKGDIPEGYSVSREKKERFSLILESASTNQTSMYLCATSDLTAERPQHFGDGTRLSIL.

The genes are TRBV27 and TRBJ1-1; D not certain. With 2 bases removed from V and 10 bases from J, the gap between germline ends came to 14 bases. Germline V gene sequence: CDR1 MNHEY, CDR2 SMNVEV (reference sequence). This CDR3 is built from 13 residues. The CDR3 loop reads CASSLHPAAGAFF. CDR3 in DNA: TGTGCCAGCAGTTTACATCCAGCCGCCGGAGCTTTCTTT.

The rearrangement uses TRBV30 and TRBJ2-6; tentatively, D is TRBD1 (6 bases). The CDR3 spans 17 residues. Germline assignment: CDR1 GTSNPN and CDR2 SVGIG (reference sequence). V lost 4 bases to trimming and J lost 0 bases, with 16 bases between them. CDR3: CAWIRGGARSGANVLTF. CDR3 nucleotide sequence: TGTGCCTGGATAAGAGGGGGTGCCCGCTCTGGGGCCAACGTCCTGACTTTC.

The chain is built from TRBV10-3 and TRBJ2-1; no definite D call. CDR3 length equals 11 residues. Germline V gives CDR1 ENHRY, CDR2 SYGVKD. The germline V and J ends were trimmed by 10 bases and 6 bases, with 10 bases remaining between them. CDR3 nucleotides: TGTGCCACCCGTTGGGGCAATGAGCAGTTCTTC. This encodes CATRWGNEQFF.

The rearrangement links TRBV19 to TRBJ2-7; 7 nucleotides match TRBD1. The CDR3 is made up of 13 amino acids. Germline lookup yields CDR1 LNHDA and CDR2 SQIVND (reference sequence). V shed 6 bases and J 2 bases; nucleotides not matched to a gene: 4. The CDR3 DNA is TGTGCCAGTAGGGGGGACAGACCCTACGAGCAGTACTTC. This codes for CASRGDRPYEQYF.

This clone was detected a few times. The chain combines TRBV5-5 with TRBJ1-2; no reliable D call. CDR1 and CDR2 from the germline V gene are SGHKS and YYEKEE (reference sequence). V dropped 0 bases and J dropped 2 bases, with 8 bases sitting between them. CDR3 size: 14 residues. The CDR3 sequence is CASSLESANYGYTF. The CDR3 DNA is TGTGCCAGCAGCTTGGAGTCAGCGAACTATGGCTACACCTTC.

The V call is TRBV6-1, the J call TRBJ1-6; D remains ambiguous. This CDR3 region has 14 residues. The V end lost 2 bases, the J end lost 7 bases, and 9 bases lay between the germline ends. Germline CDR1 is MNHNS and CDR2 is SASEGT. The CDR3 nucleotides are TGTGCCAGCAGTGAAAAGGGTGAGAATTCACCCCTCCACTTT. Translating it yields CASSEKGENSPLHF.